This TCR beta chain was documented in a study of T cells in Graves' hyperthyroidism and ophthalmopathy. Study background: Once the initial diagnosis was made, peripheral blood was obtained before any treatment. Study observations and caveats: The model's output predicted ophthalmopathy at a median of 6.5 months prior to onset. A model of 13 V-J features distinguished ophthalmopathy from stable hyperthyroidism.

Amplified TCR beta CDR3 regions came from RNA transcripts. The HTBI set primed first-round TCR CDR3 RT-PCR. Using its own MiXCR run on the multiplex PCR reads, TCRdb lists one record per CDR3 protein. The table records more than 300,000 distinct CDR3 sequences, approximately 18% of them present only once. With duration under 3 months, ophthalmopathy was active: Clinical Activity Score at least 3, NOSPECS at least 4. Germline V CDR1 and CDR2: MNHEY, SVGEGT. The CDR3 consists of 13 residues. This clonotype was recorded at least ten times. Its antigen is as yet unknown. Germline and junction disagree at one end, which may indicate a read error.

The sequenced material came from blood. The TCR comes from a man younger than 35 with Graves' ophthalmopathy. The rearrangement uses TRBV6-2 or TRBV6-3 and TRBJ1-2; possible D gene TRBD1, 5 bases. The CDR3 nucleotides read TGTGCCAGCAGTTATGCAGGGAACTCTGGCTACACCTTC. It specifies CASSYAGNSGYTF.